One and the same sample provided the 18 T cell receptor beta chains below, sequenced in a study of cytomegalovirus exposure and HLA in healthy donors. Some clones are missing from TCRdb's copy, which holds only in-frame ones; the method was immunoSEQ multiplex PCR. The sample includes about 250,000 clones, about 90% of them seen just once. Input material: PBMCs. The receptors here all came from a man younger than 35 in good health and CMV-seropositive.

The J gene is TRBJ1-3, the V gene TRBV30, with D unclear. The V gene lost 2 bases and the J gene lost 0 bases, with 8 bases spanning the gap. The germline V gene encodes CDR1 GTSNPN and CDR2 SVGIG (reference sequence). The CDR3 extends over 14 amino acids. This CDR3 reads CAWSLSSSGNTIYF. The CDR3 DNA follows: TGTGCCTGGAGTCTCTCGAGCTCTGGAAACACCATATATTTT. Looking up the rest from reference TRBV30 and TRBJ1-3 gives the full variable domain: SQTIHQWPATLVQPVGSPLSLECTVEGTSNPNLYWYRQAAGRGLQLLFYSVGIGQISSEVPQNLSASRPQDRQFILSSKKLLLSDSGFYLCAWSLSSSGNTIYFGEGSWLTVV.

The CDR3 region has the DNA TGTGCCAGCAGCGTAGTTTCTAGCGGGAGTGGCGGGGAGCTGTTTTTT. It yields the protein CASSVVSSGSGGELFF. The rearrangement links TRBV9 to TRBJ2-2; TRBD2 agrees at 10 bases. Germline V gives CDR1 SGDLS, CDR2 YYNGEE. J was trimmed by 7 bases and V by 0 bases; bases with no gene match: 6. This CDR3 contains 16 residues.

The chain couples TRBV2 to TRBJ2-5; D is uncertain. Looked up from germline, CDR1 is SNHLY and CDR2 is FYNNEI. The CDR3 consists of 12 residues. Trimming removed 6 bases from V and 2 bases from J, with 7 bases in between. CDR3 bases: TGTGCCAGCAGCCCTGATCAAGAGACCCAGTACTTC. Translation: CASSPDQETQYF.

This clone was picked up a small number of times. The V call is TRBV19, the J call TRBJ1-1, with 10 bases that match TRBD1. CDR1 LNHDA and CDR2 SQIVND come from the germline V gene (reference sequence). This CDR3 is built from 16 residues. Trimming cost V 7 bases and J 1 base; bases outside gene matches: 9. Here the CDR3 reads CASKPDRGIRNTEAFF. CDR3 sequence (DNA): TGTGCCAGTAAACCGGACAGGGGGATCAGGAACACTGAAGCTTTCTTT.

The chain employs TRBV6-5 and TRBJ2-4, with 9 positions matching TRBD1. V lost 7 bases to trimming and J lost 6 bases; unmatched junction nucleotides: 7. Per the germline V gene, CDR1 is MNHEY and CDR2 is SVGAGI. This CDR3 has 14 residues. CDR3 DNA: TGTGCCAGCACCGATGGGACAGGGTCAAACATTCAGTACTTC. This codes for CASTDGTGSNIQYF.

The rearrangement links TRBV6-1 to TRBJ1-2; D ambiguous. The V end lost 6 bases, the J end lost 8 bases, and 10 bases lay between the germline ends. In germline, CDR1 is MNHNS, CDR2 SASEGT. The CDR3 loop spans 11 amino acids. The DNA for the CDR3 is TGTGCCAGCAGCGGTCTTTGGGGCTACACCTTC. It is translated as CASSGLWGYTF.

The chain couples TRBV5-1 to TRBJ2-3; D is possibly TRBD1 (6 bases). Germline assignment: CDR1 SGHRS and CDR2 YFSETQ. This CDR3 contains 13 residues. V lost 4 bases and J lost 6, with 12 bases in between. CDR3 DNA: TGCGCCAGCAGCATCTACCAGGGGGATACGCAGTATTTT. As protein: CASSIYQGDTQYF.

The DNA of the CDR3 is TGTGCCAGCAGCTTAGCCCCTAGAGGCCTCAACTCCTACGAGCAGTACTTC. As protein: CASSLAPRGLNSYEQYF. The genes are TRBV11-1 and TRBJ2-7; D not resolved. Trimming left V 0 bases short and J 0 bases short, with 15 bases between. The CDR3 has 17 amino acids. Germline assignment: CDR1 SGHAT and CDR2 FQDESV (reference sequence).

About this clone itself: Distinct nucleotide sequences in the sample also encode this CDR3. The CDR3 is CASSLSGSAYNEQFF. CDR3 bases: TGTGCCAGCAGCTTAAGCGGGAGCGCCTACAATGAGCAGTTCTTC. The J gene is TRBJ2-1, the V gene TRBV7-3, with 7 nucleotides matching TRBD2. With 1 base clipped from V and 2 bases from J, the junction kept 2 bases outside the gene matches. CDR1 is SGHTA and CDR2 is FQGTGA in the germline V gene. The CDR3 sequence is 15 residues long.

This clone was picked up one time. The CDR3 loop reads CASSPQGLEQYF. CDR3 sequence (DNA): TGCGCCAGCAGTCCACAGGGCCTCGAGCAGTACTTC. The rearrangement joins TRBV10-1 to TRBJ2-7, with D perhaps TRBD1 (6 bases). The germline V gene encodes CDR1 WNHNN and CDR2 SYGVQD (reference sequence). The CDR3 runs to 12 residues. V lost 5 bases to trimming and J lost 6 bases, with 11 bases between them.

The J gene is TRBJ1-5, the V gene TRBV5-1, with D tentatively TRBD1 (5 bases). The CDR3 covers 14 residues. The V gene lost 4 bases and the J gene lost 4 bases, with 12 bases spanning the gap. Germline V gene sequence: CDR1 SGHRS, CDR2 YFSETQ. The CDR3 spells CASSEGTGNQPQHF. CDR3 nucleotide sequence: TGCGCCAGCAGCGAAGGGACGGGAAATCAGCCCCAGCATTTT.

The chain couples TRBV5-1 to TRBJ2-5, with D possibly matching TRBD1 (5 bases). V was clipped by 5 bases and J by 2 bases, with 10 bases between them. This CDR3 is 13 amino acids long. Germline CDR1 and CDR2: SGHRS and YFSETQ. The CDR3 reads CASRIDSQETQYF. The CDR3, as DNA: TGCGCCAGCAGAATTGACAGTCAAGAGACCCAGTACTTC.

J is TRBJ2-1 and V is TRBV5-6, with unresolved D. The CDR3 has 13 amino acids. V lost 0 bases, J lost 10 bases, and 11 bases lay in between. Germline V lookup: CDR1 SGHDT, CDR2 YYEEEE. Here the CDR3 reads CASSLASRPEQFF. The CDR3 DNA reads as TGTGCCAGCAGCTTGGCCTCTAGGCCAGAGCAGTTCTTC.

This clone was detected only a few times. CDR3 sequence reads: CASSPRSGRAGIRDEQFF. The CDR3 nucleotides read TGTGCCAGCAGCCCCCGAAGCGGGAGGGCCGGGATTAGGGATGAGCAGTTCTTC. The rearrangement joins TRBV13 to TRBJ2-1; the match to TRBD2 covers 10 bases. Germline V lookup: CDR1 PRHDT, CDR2 FYEKMQ (reference sequence). The V gene end was trimmed by 5 bases and the J gene end by 8 bases; junction bases not matched to a gene: 18. This CDR3 is built from 18 residues.

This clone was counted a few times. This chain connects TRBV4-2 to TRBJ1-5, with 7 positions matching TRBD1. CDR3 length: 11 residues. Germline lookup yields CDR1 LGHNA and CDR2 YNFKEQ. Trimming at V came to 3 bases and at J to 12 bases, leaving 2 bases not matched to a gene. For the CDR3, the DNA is TGTGCCAGCAGCCACGGACAGGTCCAGCATTTT. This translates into CASSHGQVQHF.

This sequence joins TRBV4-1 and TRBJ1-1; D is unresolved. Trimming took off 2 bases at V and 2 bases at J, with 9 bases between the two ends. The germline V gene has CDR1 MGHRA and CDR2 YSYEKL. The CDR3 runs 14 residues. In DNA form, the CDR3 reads TGCGCCAGCAGCCAACGGATTCCCAACACTGAAGCTTTCTTT. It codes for CASSQRIPNTEAFF.

The CDR3 DNA reads TGCAGCGACACGGACAGGTTGTTTGGATCGGCTGGCTACACCTTC. Protein product: CSDTDRLFGSAGYTF. V usage is TRBV29-1 and J usage is TRBJ1-2, with TRBD1 matching 7 bases. CDR3 size: 15 residues. Germline V gene sequence: CDR1 SQVTM, CDR2 ANQGSEA. The V segment lost 7 bases and the J segment 7 bases; nucleotides outside the gene matches: 18.

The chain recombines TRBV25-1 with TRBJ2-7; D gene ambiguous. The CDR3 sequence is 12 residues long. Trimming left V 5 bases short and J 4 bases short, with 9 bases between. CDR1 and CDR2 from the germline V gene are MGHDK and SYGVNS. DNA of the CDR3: TGTGCCAGCAGTTTTTCTAATTACGAGCAGTACTTC. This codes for CASSFSNYEQYF.